This T cell receptor (beta chain) emerged from a study of T cell responses to AZD1222 COVID-19 vaccine. Whole-study findings and limits: Just a handful of people given AZD1222 tested seropositive at baseline.

Produced via immunoSEQ multiplex PCR; TCRdb's table is partial and in-frame only. This sample yields about 85,000 clones, of which about 86% are seen a single time; about 7.7% belongs to the top ten. The germline V gene encodes CDR1 SGHAT and CDR2 FQNNGV. V was trimmed by 5 bases and J by 8 bases, leaving 18 bases between them. This CDR3 has 14 amino acids. A word on this clone: Its antigen is as yet unknown.

Sequencing used peripheral blood, obtained on day 0 of AZD1222 vaccination. This TCR was recovered from an adult in good health. The chain employs TRBV11-2 and TRBJ1-2; weak D call: TRBD1 (5 bases). The DNA of the CDR3 is TGTGCCAGCAGCCCAGGAGGAGAGGGGAGCGGCTACACCTTC. Residues: CASSPGGEGSGYTF.